Detailed here is one TCR beta chain. Germline CDR1 MGHDK, CDR2 SYGVNS. V lost 3 bases, J lost 8 bases, and 7 bases lay in between. The CDR3 has 12 residues. This sample stems from a study of blood T cell repertoires in COVID-19. Study at large: Samples representing acute and convalescent COVID-19 were sourced from the United States, Italy and Spain. In each case, the material was cDNA or gDNA derived from T cells, B-cell-depleted T cells, or PBMCs.

Original processing methods: Reference gene primer amplification gave nucleated cell count estimates. Profiled with immunoSEQ multiplex PCR; TCRdb holds only in-frame clones, not every one. Clonal size and the V and J genes are those of that table, whereas D and trimming came from the DNA. The sample has about 150,000 clones, less than 90% seen once. The chain combines TRBV25-1 with TRBJ1-4, with D unresolved. This clonotype originated in a woman in her sixties or seventies with acute or convalescent COVID-19. Material for sequencing was peripheral blood. The DNA of the CDR3 is TGTGCCAGCAGTGATCCGAGGGAAAAACTGTTTTTT. Its protein is CASSDPREKLFF.